This T cell receptor beta chain was sequenced in a study of blood T cell repertoires in COVID-19. The CDR3 contains 15 residues. CDR1 is MNHEY and CDR2 is SVGAGI in the germline V gene. The V and J ends lost 0 bases and 5 bases, in that order; junction bases with no gene match: 6. Enrollees, about 18 to 89 years old, lived in about two dozen US areas. Clones were read by immunoSEQ multiplex PCR, and TCRdb kept only the in-frame ones, dropping some. Counted here are about 160,000 clones, roughly 90% occurring once; the ten biggest clones make up 5% to 8.5%. This receptor was identified in a woman between 50 and 59 years old who had recovered from COVID-19. The sequenced sample was PBMCs or T cells enriched from blood (not recorded which). The genes are TRBV6-5 and TRBJ1-1; 7 positions match TRBD1. The CDR3 sequence is CASSYSSRGLTEAFF. The CDR3 coding sequence is TGTGCCAGCAGTTACTCGTCCAGGGGGTTGACTGAAGCTTTCTTT.